This passage covers 4 T cell receptor beta chains from one sample sequenced in a study of blood T cell repertoires in COVID-19. Data came from immunoSEQ multiplex PCR; TCRdb stores just in-frame clones and leaves some out. The sample shows approximately 75,000 clones, 80% to 90% of them seen only once. Material for sequencing was peripheral blood. All receptors come from a woman between 50 and 59 years old with acute or convalescent COVID-19.

The chain is built from TRBV3-1 (or the pseudogene TRBV3-2) and TRBJ1-1, with a tentative D call TRBD1 (6 bases). Trimming took off 0 bases at V and 5 bases at J, with 13 bases between the two ends. The germline CDR1 and CDR2 sequences are LGHDT and YNNKEL (reference sequence). CDR3 length: 15 residues. The CDR3 loop is CASSQERGLRTEAFF. The CDR3 DNA reads TGTGCCAGCAGCCAAGAAAGGGGGTTAAGGACTGAAGCTTTCTTT.

The table lists this clone with a count of one. The rearrangement joins TRBV27 to TRBJ1-2; 8 bases map to TRBD1. Trimming took 5 bases from V and 5 from J; bases not matched to a gene: 7. CDR1 and CDR2 (germline): MNHEY, SMNVEV (reference sequence). This CDR3 is built from 14 residues. The CDR3 reads CASSAQTGEYGYTF. The CDR3 nucleotides are TGTGCCAGCAGTGCCCAGACAGGGGAATATGGCTACACCTTC.

J is TRBJ1-1 and V is TRBV7-2; tentative D call: TRBD1 (5 bases). The CDR3 contains 14 residues. Per germline, CDR1 SGHTA and CDR2 FQGNSA. Trimming stripped 0 bases from V and 5 bases from J, with 10 bases between. DNA for the CDR3: TGTGCCAGCAGCTTAGCGGCAGGGATAACTGAAGCTTTCTTT. Protein product: CASSLAAGITEAFF.

The chain recombines TRBV3-1 (or the pseudogene TRBV3-2) with TRBJ2-7; D is possibly TRBD2 (5 bases). The CDR3 has 16 amino acids. Trimming removed 0 bases from V and 0 bases from J, with 12 bases in between. Germline V gives CDR1 LGHDT, CDR2 YNNKEL (reference sequence). The CDR3 spells CASSQDRGWSSYEQYF. Written as DNA, the CDR3 is TGTGCCAGCAGCCAAGACAGAGGGTGGTCCTCCTACGAGCAGTACTTC.